This T cell receptor beta chain derives from a study of graft-versus-host responses after intestinal transplantation. Concerning this clone: Antigen: not known.

The germline V gene has CDR1 MNHEY and CDR2 SVGAGI. There are 13 residues in the CDR3. V lost 5 bases and J lost 3, with 10 bases in between. Here immunoSEQ multiplex PCR was the method, and the copy in TCRdb shows in-frame clones only, minus some. The data contain some 39,000 clones, nearly 95% of them singletons. Sequencing was performed on unstimulated CD8+ T cells sorted from spleen or lymph node cells, taken before transplant. The sequence derives from a human donor who was the organ donor for an intestinal transplant. The chain joins TRBV6-5 to TRBJ1-1; D is unresolved. The DNA of the CDR3 is TGTGCCAGCAGTCGGGCCTGGGACACTGAAGCTTTCTTT. Encoded protein: CASSRAWDTEAFF.